These 26 T cell receptor beta chains were all obtained from the same sample, sequenced in a study of spatial heterogeneity in lung cancer. General observations from the study: Within tumors, counts of expanded alpha and beta TCRs tracked tumor mutation counts.

Time point specified: sample taken at primary tumor resection. TCRdb used MiXCR to reprocess the 5' RACE reads, holding one entry per CDR3 protein. The sample yields 10,000 or so distinct CDR3 sequences, around 9.3% seen once. For these receptors, no antigen is known. Sequencing was performed on lung tumor tissue, taken at surgery. These receptors all stem from a female donor with early-stage non-small cell lung cancer.

The V call is TRBV6-2 or TRBV6-3, the J call TRBJ2-2; D assignment may be TRBD1 or TRBD2 (6 bases each). From germline, CDR1 is MNHEY and CDR2 SVGEGT. Between the trimmed V and J ends, which lost 4 bases and 3 bases, there was a span of 18 bases. This CDR3 spans 17 amino acids. Here the CDR3 reads CASSFLRGRGDTGELFF. The CDR3 nucleotides read TGTGCCAGCAGTTTCTTACGGGGGCGCGGGGACACCGGGGAGCTGTTTTTT.

By proportion, this clonotype is medium-sized. The CDR3, as DNA: TGTGCCAACCTAAAAGGATCGGGACCGAAGGGAGATACGCAGTATTTT. It specifies CANLKGSGPKGDTQYF. V usage is TRBV6-1 and J usage is TRBJ2-3; D may match TRBD1 or TRBD2 (5 bases each). The CDR3 has 16 amino acids. V shed 10 bases and J shed 5 bases, with 25 bases lying between them. Per germline, CDR1 MNHNS and CDR2 SASEGT.

Judged by abundance, this clonotype is medium-sized (0.01 to 0.1%). The chain uses TRBV11-2 and TRBJ2-2; 12 positions agree with TRBD1. V lost 4 bases, J lost 3 bases, and 6 bases stayed unmatched. The CDR3 has 17 residues. Germline V gives CDR1 SGHAT, CDR2 FQNNGV. CDR3 amino acids: CASSSTGTGGHTGELFF. DNA for the CDR3: TGTGCCAGCAGCTCGACCGGGACAGGGGGCCACACCGGGGAGCTGTTTTTT.

This clonotype was recorded a few times. The V call is TRBV7-9, the J call TRBJ2-1; 8 bases are shared with TRBD2. With 6 bases clipped from V and 0 bases from J, the junction kept 7 bases outside the gene matches. Germline V gene data show CDR1 as SEHNR and CDR2 as FQNEAQ (reference sequence). There are 16 residues in the CDR3. CDR3 sequence: CASRRRTSSSYNEQFF. The CDR3 coding sequence is TGTGCCAGCAGACGACGGACTAGCAGCTCCTACAATGAGCAGTTCTTC.

The chain joins TRBV25-1 to TRBJ2-1, with 10 bases identical to TRBD2. The germline gives CDR1 MGHDK, CDR2 SYGVNS. The CDR3 loop spans 13 amino acids. J was trimmed by 6 bases and V by 9 bases; bases with no gene match: 5. In DNA, the CDR3 is TGTGCCAGTCAGCGGGGGGGCCGCAATGAGCAGTTCTTC. It translates to CASQRGGRNEQFF.

This clonotype is medium-sized within its sample. The chain has TRBV7-3 and TRBJ1-1, with D possibly matching TRBD1 (5 bases). The V gene lost 2 bases and the J gene lost 1 base, with 8 bases spanning the gap. Germline assignment: CDR1 SGHTA and CDR2 FQGTGA. The CDR3 totals 14 residues. CDR3 nucleotides: TGTGCCAGCAGCTTAGAACAGGCGAACACTGAAGCTTTCTTT. Translating it yields CASSLEQANTEAFF.

Many counts were recorded for this clonotype. The V call is TRBV4-2, the J call TRBJ2-3; possibly TRBD2 for D (6 bases). The CDR3 has 14 residues. The V gene's germline CDR1 is LGHNA and CDR2 YNFKEQ. Trimming pared 0 bases from V and 5 bases from J, leaving 9 bases between. CDR3 residues: CASSQELGGDTQYF. CDR3 nucleotides: TGTGCCAGCAGCCAAGAGCTGGGGGGAGATACGCAGTATTTT.

This clonotype was seen ten or more times. In DNA, the CDR3 is TGTGCCAGCAGCTTAGGGGGGCAGGGATACTACGAGCAGTACTTC. It encodes CASSLGGQGYYEQYF. The chain couples TRBV7-2 to TRBJ2-7; possibly TRBD1 for D (6 bases). Germline CDR1 and CDR2: SGHTA and FQGNSA. This CDR3 has 15 amino acids. V shed 1 base and J shed 3 bases, with 13 bases lying between them.

Within the sample, this clonotype is medium-sized. The J gene is TRBJ1-2, the V gene TRBV9, with D possibly being TRBD1 (5 bases). This CDR3 region has 15 residues. In germline, CDR1 is SGDLS, CDR2 YYNGEE. The V end lost 0 bases, the J end lost 3 bases, and 12 bases lay between the germline ends. The CDR3 here is CASSVAQELYYGYTF. The DNA of the CDR3 is TGTGCCAGCAGCGTAGCACAGGAACTGTACTATGGCTACACCTTC.

This clonotype is labeled as medium-sized. This sequence joins TRBV5-1 and TRBJ2-5; a weak D match, TRBD2 (5 bases). Trimming took 4 bases from V and 4 from J, leaving 11 bases between them. The CDR3 totals 13 residues. Per the germline V gene, CDR1 is SGHRS and CDR2 is YFSETQ. The CDR3 sequence: CASSQRYLETQYF. The CDR3 DNA reads as TGCGCCAGCAGCCAGCGGTACCTAGAGACCCAGTACTTC.

The genes are TRBV5-6 and TRBJ2-3; 10 nucleotides match TRBD2. J gave up 5 bases and V 3 bases, and 15 bases lay outside the gene matches. The CDR3 runs 18 residues. From germline, CDR1 is SGHDT and CDR2 YYEEEE. CDR3 residues: CASSSRGASGGRVDTQYF. The CDR3 region has the DNA TGTGCCAGCAGCTCCAGGGGGGCTAGCGGGGGCCGGGTAGATACGCAGTATTTT.

This clonotype appeared many times. The rearrangement links TRBV7-2 to TRBJ2-7, with a possible D match to TRBD1 (6 bases). Germline CDR1 and CDR2: SGHTA and FQGNSA. This CDR3 contains 13 residues. The ends were cut back, 5 bases at V and 4 bases at J, with 12 bases in the middle. CDR3 bases: TGTGCCAGCAGCGCGGTTAGGGGGTACGAGCAGTACTTC. Its protein product is CASSAVRGYEQYF. Full variable domain (missing parts from reference TRBV7-2 and TRBJ2-7): GAGVSQSPSNKVTEKGKDVELRCDPISGHTALYWYRQSLGQGLEFLIYFQGNSAPDKSGLPSDRFSAERTGGSVSTLTIQRTQQEDSAVYLCASSAVRGYEQYFGPGTRLTVT.

CDR3 in amino acids: CSARGQFFQPQHF. CDR3 in DNA: TGCAGTGCTAGGGGACAGTTTTTTCAGCCCCAGCATTTT. V and J are TRBV20-1 and TRBJ1-5; 7 positions agree with TRBD1. V was pared by 3 bases and J by 6 bases, with 5 bases of the junction left unmatched. The CDR3 is made up of 13 amino acids. CDR1 and CDR2 from the germline V gene are DFQATT and SNEGSKA (reference sequence).

This clonotype was seen at least ten times. J is TRBJ1-1 and V is TRBV7-3; 11 positions agree with TRBD1. The germline V gene has CDR1 SGHTA and CDR2 FQGTGA. The CDR3 length is 19 residues. J lost 1 base, V lost 5 bases, and 15 bases had no gene match. CDR3 DNA sequence: TGTGCCAGCAGCCCGAGGACAGGGGGCCATCTCCCGCAGAACACTGAAGCTTTCTTT. Translated: CASSPRTGGHLPQNTEAFF.

Notes on this clonotype: This may be a read error: a much more frequent sequence differs by one nucleotide. The gene calls are TRBV3-1 and TRBJ2-1; 14 nucleotides agree with TRBD2. Germline loops: CDR1 LGHDT, CDR2 YNNKEL (reference sequence). Trimming removed 2 bases from V and 7 bases from J; junction bases left unmatched: 10. This CDR3 has 18 amino acids. The CDR3 loop reads CASSQPPMTSGGGNEQFF. The DNA of the CDR3 is TGTGCCAGCAGCCAACCCCCGATGACTAGCGGGGGGGGTAATGAGCAGTTCTTC.

The CDR3 here is CASSYSGHGYEQYF. The CDR3 DNA reads TGTGCCAGCAGCTACTCAGGCCATGGGTACGAGCAGTACTTC. This chain uses TRBV11-2 with TRBJ2-7; D unresolved. The CDR3 runs 14 residues. Germline V gives CDR1 SGHAT, CDR2 FQNNGV. V was pared by 4 bases and J by 4 bases, with 14 bases between.

The V gene is TRBV10-3, the J gene TRBJ2-5; D is perhaps TRBD1 (5 bases). CDR1 and CDR2 (germline): ENHRY, SYGVKD. Trimming removed 4 bases at V and 3 bases at J, with 12 bases between. There are 14 residues in the CDR3. CDR3 nucleotides: TGTGCCATCAGTGGTCAGGGAAGAGAAGAGACCCAGTACTTC. Translating gives CAISGQGREETQYF.

In this sample, this clonotype turned up a few times. The chain carries TRBV6-5 and TRBJ2-3, with unresolved D. Per the germline V gene, CDR1 is MNHEY and CDR2 is SVGAGI. The CDR3 sequence is 19 residues long. Trimming shortened V by 4 bases and J by 0 bases, and 23 bases separated the two germline ends. The CDR3 is CASSFSAPSLEPSTDTQYF. The CDR3 nucleotides are TGTGCCAGCAGTTTCTCCGCCCCGTCCCTAGAGCCAAGCACAGATACGCAGTATTTT.

The sample holds a few counts of this clonotype. V is TRBV24-1 and J is TRBJ1-4; D is perhaps TRBD1 (5 bases). The CDR3 extends over 15 amino acids. Germline V CDR1 and CDR2: KGHDR, SFDVKD. V shed 3 bases and J shed 7 bases, with 14 bases lying between them. CDR3 DNA: TGTGCCACCAGTGATGTGACAGATCCTCTTGAAAAACTGTTTTTT. Protein sequence: CATSDVTDPLEKLFF.

The genes are TRBV10-2 and TRBJ2-7; no definite D call. Germline V lookup: CDR1 WSHSY, CDR2 SAAADI. The CDR3 spans 13 residues. V was cut by 9 bases and J by 6 bases, with 18 bases left in between. CDR3 sequence: CASSRSLWGEQYF. Here the CDR3 DNA reads TGCGCCAGTAGTAGAAGTTTGTGGGGCGAGCAGTACTTC.

At least ten counts were recorded for this clonotype. The chain recombines TRBV29-1 with TRBJ1-4; possible D gene TRBD1, 6 bases. The V gene lost 3 bases and the J gene lost 7 bases, with 12 bases spanning the gap. CDR1 is SQVTM, CDR2 ANQGSEA, per germline. The CDR3 runs to 13 residues. CDR3 residues: CSVDGGQGEKLFF. The DNA for the CDR3 is TGCAGCGTTGACGGGGGGCAGGGTGAAAAACTGTTTTTT.

This clonotype has a count of ten or more. The DNA of the CDR3 is TGTGCCAGCAGTTACGGGACACCGGGACAGGGGGCTTTCGAGACCCAGTACTTC. Encoded protein: CASSYGTPGQGAFETQYF. V usage is TRBV6-5 and J usage is TRBJ2-5, with 12 nucleotides matching TRBD1. The CDR3 length is 18 residues. The V segment lost 2 bases and the J segment 5 bases; nucleotides outside the gene matches: 12. Germline loops: CDR1 MNHEY, CDR2 SVGAGI.

The table lists this clonotype with many counts. The CDR3 protein is CASSEGLAGDSSYEQYF. For the CDR3, the DNA is TGTGCCAGCAGTGAAGGGTTAGCGGGAGATAGCTCCTACGAGCAGTACTTC. The chain couples TRBV2 to TRBJ2-7, with 9 bases that match TRBD2. J lost 0 bases, V lost 1 base, and 7 bases had no gene match. CDR3 length: 17 amino acids. Germline V gives CDR1 SNHLY, CDR2 FYNNEI.

This clonotype was picked up a small number of times. The DNA for the CDR3 is TGCGCCAGCTCAGGGGACAACTATGGCTACACCTTC. It translates to CASSGDNYGYTF. The chain combines TRBV5-1 with TRBJ1-2; tentatively, D is TRBD1 (6 bases). V shed 7 bases and J shed 2 bases, with 9 bases lying between them. Germline V gene lookup returns CDR1 SGHRS and CDR2 YFSETQ. The CDR3 sequence is 12 residues long. The whole variable domain, filled in from reference TRBV5-1 and TRBJ1-2, reads KAGVTQTPRYLIKTRGQQVTLSCSPISGHRSVSWYQQTPGQGLQFLFEYFSETQRNKGNFPGRFSGRQFSNSRSEMNVSTLELGDSALYLCASSGDNYGYTFGSGTRLTVV.

This clonotype came up a few times. The V call is TRBV20-1, the J call TRBJ2-7, with D perhaps matching TRBD1 (6 bases). The CDR3 is made up of 15 amino acids. Looked up from germline, CDR1 is DFQATT and CDR2 is SNEGSKA (reference sequence). Deletions cut 2 bases from V and 0 bases from J, with 14 bases between. CDR3: CSARRPGANSYEQYF. Here the CDR3 DNA reads TGCAGTGCTAGAAGGCCAGGGGCGAACTCCTACGAGCAGTACTTC.

Here the CDR3 reads CASSLTGGTQETQYF. CDR3 nucleotides: TGCGCCAGCAGCTTGACAGGGGGCACCCAAGAGACCCAGTACTTC. The chain carries TRBV5-1 and TRBJ2-5; 9 nucleotides match TRBD1. V lost 1 base, J lost 1 base, and 2 bases stayed unmatched. The germline V gene encodes CDR1 SGHRS and CDR2 YFSETQ. The CDR3 contains 15 residues.